A selection of T cell receptor beta chains follows, all from one sample in a study of cytomegalovirus exposure and HLA in healthy donors. TCRdb's copy holds only in-frame clones and misses some; the assay was immunoSEQ multiplex PCR. The repertoire consists of about 160,000 clones, with about 82% occurring once and the leading ten covering less than 2.5%. Sequencing was done on a sample of PBMCs. The receptors here all came from a male donor in good health and CMV-seronegative. CDR3s leave out the opening cysteine and the closing phenylalanine or tryptophan. Each record gives: J gene, V gene, CDR3 length, CDR3 protein.

TRBJ1-5,TRBV19,13,ASSIEGGSGQPQH
TRBJ2-7,TRBV6-6,10,ASSRENYEQY
TRBJ2-1,TRBV13,13,ASSLRDRGLNEQF
TRBJ1-1,TRBV5-1,14,ASSQINTGLNTEAF
TRBJ1-5,TRBV7-8,12,ASSPRGANQPQH
TRBJ2-2,TRBV19,15,ASSIVGVGPNTGELF
TRBJ2-3,TRBV14,12,ASSPGQFTDTQY
TRBJ2-3,TRBV7-6,14,ASSFSGTGATDTQY
TRBJ2-2,TRBV6-6,14,ASSYADRGHTGELF
TRBJ2-7,TRBV7-3,11,ASSRDRDHEQY
TRBJ2-7,TRBV11-2,13,ASSLNRDTTAEQY
TRBJ1-2,TRBV4-1,16,ASSQVGGTGGLGYGYT
-,TRBV1,12,TSSHPSGTYEQY
TRBJ2-7,TRBV25-1,13,ASSRPGQSSYEQY
TRBJ2-3,TRBV7-2,13,ASSIISGSTDTQY
TRBJ2-5,TRBV4-3,13,ASSQDVGTQETQY
TRBJ1-4,TRBV5-4,14,ASSLAGEGSNEKLF
TRBJ2-3,TRBV28,11,ATFKGHTDTQY
TRBJ2-1,TRBV7-2,10,ASSLTENEQF
TRBJ1-3,TRBV5-1,14,ASSPGDRSSGNTIY
TRBJ2-1,TRBV5-1,16,ASSPGTSGSLAYNEQF
TRBJ2-3,TRBV5-1,14,ASSYRTGGSSDTQY